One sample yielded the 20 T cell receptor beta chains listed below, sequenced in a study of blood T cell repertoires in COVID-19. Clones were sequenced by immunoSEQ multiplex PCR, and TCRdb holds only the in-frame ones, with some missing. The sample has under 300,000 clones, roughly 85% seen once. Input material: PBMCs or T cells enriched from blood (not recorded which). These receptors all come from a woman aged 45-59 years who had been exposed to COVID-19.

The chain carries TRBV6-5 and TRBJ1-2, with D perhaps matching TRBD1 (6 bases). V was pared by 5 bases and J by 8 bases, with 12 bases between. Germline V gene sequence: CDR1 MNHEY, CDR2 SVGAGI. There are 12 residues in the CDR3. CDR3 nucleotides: TGTGCCAGCAGTACAGGGCGGATAGGCTACACCTTC. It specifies CASSTGRIGYTF.

The CDR3 nucleotides are TGCGCCAGCAGCTTACAGGGGCTAGATGGCTACACCTTC. Amino acids: CASSLQGLDGYTF. This sequence joins TRBV5-1 and TRBJ1-2; TRBD1 matches at 7 bases. Germline CDR1 reads SGHRS; CDR2 reads YFSETQ. CDR3 size: 13 residues. V shed 2 bases and J 6 bases; nucleotides not matched to a gene: 4.

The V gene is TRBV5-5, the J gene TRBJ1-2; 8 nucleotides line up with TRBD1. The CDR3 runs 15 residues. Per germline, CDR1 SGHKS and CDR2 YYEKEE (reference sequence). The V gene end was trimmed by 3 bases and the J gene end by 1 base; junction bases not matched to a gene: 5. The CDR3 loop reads CASSSDRDINYGYTF. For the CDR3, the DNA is TGTGCCAGCAGCTCGGACAGGGACATTAACTATGGCTACACCTTC. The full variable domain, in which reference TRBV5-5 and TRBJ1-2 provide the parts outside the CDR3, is DAGVTQSPTHLIKTRGQQVTLRCSPISGHKSVSWYQQVLGQGPQFIFQYYEKEERGRGNFPDRFSARQFPNYSSELNVNALLLGDSALYLCASSSDRDINYGYTFGSGTRLTVV.

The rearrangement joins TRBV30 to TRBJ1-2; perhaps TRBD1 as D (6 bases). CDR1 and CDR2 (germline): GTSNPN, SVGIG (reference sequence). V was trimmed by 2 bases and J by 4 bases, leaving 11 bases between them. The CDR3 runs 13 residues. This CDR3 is CAWSLQGGYGYTF. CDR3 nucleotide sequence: TGTGCCTGGAGTCTCCAAGGGGGCTATGGCTACACCTTC.

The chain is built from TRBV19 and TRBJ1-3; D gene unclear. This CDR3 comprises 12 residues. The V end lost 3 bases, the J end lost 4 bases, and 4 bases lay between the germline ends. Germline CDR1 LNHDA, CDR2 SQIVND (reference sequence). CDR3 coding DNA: TGTGCCAGTAGTATCTCCGGAAACACCATATATTTT. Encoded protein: CASSISGNTIYF.

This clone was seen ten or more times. The CDR3 sequence is CASIGTSGLEQYF. As DNA, the CDR3 is TGTGCCAGCATCGGGACTAGCGGGCTTGAGCAGTACTTC. This chain uses TRBV2 with TRBJ2-7; 12 bases agree with TRBD2. The CDR3 extends over 13 amino acids. Germline V CDR1 and CDR2: SNHLY, FYNNEI. V shed 7 bases, J shed 7 bases, and the junction held 5 bases outside the gene matches.

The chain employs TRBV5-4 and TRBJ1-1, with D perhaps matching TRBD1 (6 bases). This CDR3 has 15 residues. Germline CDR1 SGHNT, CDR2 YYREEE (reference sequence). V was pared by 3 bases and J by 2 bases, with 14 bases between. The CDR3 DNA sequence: TGTGCCAGCAGCTGGGGGACAACGTCTAACACTGAAGCTTTCTTT. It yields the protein CASSWGTTSNTEAFF.

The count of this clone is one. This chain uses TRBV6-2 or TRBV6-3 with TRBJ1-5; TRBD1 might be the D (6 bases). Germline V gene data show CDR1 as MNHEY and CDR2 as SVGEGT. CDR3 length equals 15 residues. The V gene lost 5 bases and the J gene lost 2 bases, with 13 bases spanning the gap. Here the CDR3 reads CASSPVGAGNQPQHF. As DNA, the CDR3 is TGTGCCAGCAGTCCCGTGGGGGCGGGCAATCAGCCCCAGCATTTT.

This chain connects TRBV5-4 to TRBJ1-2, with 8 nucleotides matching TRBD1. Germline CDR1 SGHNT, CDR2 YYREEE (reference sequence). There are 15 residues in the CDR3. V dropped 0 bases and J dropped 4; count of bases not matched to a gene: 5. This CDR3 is CASSLVQGASYGYTF. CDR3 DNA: TGTGCCAGCAGCTTGGTCCAGGGGGCATCCTATGGCTACACCTTC.

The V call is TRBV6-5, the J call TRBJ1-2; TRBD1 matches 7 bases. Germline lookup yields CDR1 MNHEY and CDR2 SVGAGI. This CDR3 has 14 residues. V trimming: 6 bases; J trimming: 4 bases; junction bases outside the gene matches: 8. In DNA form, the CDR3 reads TGTGCCAGCAGGAGAGGGGGCCGAGGCTATGGCTACACCTTC. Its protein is CASRRGGRGYGYTF.

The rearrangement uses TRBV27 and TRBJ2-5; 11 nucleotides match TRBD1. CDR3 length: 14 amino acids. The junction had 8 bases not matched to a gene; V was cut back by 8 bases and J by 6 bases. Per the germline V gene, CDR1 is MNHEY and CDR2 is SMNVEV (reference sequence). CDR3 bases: TGTGCCAGCGGGTCCGGGACAGGGGGGAAGACCCAGTACTTC. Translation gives CASGSGTGGKTQYF.

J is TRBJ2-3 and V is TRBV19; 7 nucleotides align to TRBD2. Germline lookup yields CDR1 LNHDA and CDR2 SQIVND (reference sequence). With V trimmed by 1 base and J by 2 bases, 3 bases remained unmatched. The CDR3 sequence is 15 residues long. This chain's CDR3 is CASSIVGGNTDTQYF. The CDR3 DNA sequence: TGTGCCAGTAGTATAGTCGGGGGGAACACAGATACGCAGTATTTT.

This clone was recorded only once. This chain's CDR3 is CASSFQAPYEQYF. The CDR3 DNA follows: TGTGCCAGCAGCTTTCAGGCGCCCTACGAGCAGTACTTC. The rearrangement links TRBV7-2 to TRBJ2-7, with D unclear. The CDR3 covers 13 residues. V was pared by 3 bases and J by 2 bases, with 8 bases between. The germline gives CDR1 SGHTA, CDR2 FQGNSA.

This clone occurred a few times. The CDR3 protein is CASGQSTDTQYF. Here the CDR3 DNA reads TGTGCCAGCGGACAGAGCACAGATACGCAGTATTTT. V is TRBV10-3 and J is TRBJ2-3; tentative D call: TRBD1 (6 bases). Germline V lookup: CDR1 ENHRY, CDR2 SYGVKD. The ends were cut back, 10 bases at V and 0 bases at J, with 8 bases in the middle. This CDR3 is built from 12 residues.

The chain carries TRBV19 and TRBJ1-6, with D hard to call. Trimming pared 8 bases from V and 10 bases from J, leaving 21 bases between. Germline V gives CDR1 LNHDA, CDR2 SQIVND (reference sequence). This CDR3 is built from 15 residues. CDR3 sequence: CASSRFRGDISPLHF. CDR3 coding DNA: TGTGCCAGTTCCCGGTTCCGCGGGGATATATCACCCCTCCACTTT.

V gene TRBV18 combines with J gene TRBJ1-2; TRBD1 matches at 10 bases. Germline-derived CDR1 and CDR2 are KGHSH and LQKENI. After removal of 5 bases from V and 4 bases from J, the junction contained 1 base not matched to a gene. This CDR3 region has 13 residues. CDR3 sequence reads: CASSGTGAYGYTF. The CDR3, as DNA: TGTGCCAGCTCAGGGACAGGGGCCTATGGCTACACCTTC. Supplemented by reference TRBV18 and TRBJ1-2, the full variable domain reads NAGVMQNPRHLVRRRGQEARLRCSPMKGHSHVYWYRQLPEEGLKFMVYLQKENIIDESGMPKERFSAEFPKEGPSILRIQQVVRGDSAAYFCASSGTGAYGYTFGSGTRLTVV.

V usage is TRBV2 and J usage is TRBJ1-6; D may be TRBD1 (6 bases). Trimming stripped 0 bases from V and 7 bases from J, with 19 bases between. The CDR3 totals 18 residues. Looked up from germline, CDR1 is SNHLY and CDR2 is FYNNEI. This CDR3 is CASSEAPSRGTQNSPLHF. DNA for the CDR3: TGTGCCAGCAGTGAAGCGCCTTCTAGAGGGACACAGAATTCACCCCTCCACTTT. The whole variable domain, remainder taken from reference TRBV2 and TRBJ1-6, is EPEVTQTPSHQVTQMGQEVILRCVPISNHLYFYWYRQILGQKVEFLVSFYNNEISEKSEIFDDQFSVERPDGSNFTLKIRSTKLEDSAMYFCASSEAPSRGTQNSPLHFGNGTRLTVT.

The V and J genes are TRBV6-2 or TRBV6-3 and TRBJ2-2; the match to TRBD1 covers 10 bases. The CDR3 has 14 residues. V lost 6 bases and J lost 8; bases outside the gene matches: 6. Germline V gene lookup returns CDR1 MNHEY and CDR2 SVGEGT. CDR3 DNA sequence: TGTGCCAGCAGCCAGGACAGGGGGGCTGGGGAGCTGTTTTTT. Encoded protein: CASSQDRGAGELFF.

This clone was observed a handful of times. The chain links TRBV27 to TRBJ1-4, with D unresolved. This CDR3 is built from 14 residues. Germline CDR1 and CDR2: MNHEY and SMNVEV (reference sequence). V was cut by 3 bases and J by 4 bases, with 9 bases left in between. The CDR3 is CASSLSRYNEKLFF. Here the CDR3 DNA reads TGTGCCAGCAGTTTGTCCAGGTATAATGAAAAACTGTTTTTT.

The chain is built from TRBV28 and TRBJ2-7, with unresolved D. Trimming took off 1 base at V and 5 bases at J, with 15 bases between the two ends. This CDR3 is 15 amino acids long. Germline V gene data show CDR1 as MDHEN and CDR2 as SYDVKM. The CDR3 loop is CASSLSLGTLNEQYF. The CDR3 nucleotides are TGTGCCAGCAGTTTATCCCTGGGCACTTTGAACGAGCAGTACTTC.